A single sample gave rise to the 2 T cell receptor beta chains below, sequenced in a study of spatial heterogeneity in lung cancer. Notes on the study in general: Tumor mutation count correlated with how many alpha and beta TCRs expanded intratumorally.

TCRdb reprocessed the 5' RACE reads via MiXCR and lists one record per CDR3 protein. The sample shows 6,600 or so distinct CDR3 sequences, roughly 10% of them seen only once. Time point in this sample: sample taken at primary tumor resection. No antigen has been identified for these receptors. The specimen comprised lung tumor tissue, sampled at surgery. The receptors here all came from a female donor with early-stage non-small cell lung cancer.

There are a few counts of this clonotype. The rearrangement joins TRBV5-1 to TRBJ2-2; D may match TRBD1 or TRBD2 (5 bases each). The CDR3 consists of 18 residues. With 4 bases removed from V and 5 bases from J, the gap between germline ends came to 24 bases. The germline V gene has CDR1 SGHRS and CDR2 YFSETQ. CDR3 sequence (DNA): TGCGCCAGCAGCGGGAAGGGACGTACCCTCCCGAGTACCGGGGAGCTGTTTTTT. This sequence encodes CASSGKGRTLPSTGELFF.

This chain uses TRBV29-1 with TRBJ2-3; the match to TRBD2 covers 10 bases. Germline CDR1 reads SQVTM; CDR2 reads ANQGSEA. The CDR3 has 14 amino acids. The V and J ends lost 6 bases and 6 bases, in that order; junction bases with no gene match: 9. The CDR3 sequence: CSVLAGTLADTQYF. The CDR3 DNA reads TGCAGCGTACTAGCGGGAACGTTAGCCGATACGCAGTATTTT.